The entry that follows covers one T cell receptor beta chain sequence. Here immunoSEQ multiplex PCR was the method, and the copy in TCRdb shows in-frame clones only, minus some. The profile shows tens of thousands of clones, approximately 90% of them singletons. The sample belongs to a study of T cell changes during pregnancy in multiple sclerosis. The ends lost 1 base at V and 6 bases at J; junction bases unmatched: 9. CDR3 size: 16 residues. Looked up from germline, CDR1 is SGHDT and CDR2 is YYEEEE. The sequenced sample was peripheral blood, obtained in the first trimester of pregnancy. The receptor was isolated from a female donor in good health, enrolled as a control in a pregnancy study. The rearrangement joins TRBV5-6 to TRBJ2-3, with 9 positions matching TRBD2. Written as DNA, the CDR3 is TGTGCCAGCAGCTTGAGAGCGGGGGGCCTGTGGGATACGCAGTATTTT. Its protein is CASSLRAGGLWDTQYF. The full variable domain, completed using reference TRBV5-6 and TRBJ2-3, is DAGVTQSPTHLIKTRGQQVTLRCSPKSGHDTVSWYQQALGQGPQFIFQYYEEEERQRGNFPDRFSGHQFPNYSSELNVNALLLGDSALYLCASSLRAGGLWDTQYFGPGTRLTVL.